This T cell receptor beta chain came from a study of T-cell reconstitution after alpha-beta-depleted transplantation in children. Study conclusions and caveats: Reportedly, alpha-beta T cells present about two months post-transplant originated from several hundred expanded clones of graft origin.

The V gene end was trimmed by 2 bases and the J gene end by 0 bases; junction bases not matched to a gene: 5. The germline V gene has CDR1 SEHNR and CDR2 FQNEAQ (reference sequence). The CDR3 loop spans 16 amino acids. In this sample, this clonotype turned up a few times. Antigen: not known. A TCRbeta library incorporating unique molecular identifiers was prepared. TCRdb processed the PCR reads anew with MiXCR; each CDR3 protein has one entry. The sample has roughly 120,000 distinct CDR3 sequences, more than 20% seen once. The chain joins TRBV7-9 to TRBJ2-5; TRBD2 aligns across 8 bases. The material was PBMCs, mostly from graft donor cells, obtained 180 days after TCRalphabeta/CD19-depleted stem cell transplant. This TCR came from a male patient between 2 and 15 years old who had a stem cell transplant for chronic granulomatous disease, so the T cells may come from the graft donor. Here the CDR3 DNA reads TGTGCCAGCAGCTTATTCGTACTAGCGGACCAAGAGACCCAGTACTTC. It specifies CASSLFVLADQETQYF.